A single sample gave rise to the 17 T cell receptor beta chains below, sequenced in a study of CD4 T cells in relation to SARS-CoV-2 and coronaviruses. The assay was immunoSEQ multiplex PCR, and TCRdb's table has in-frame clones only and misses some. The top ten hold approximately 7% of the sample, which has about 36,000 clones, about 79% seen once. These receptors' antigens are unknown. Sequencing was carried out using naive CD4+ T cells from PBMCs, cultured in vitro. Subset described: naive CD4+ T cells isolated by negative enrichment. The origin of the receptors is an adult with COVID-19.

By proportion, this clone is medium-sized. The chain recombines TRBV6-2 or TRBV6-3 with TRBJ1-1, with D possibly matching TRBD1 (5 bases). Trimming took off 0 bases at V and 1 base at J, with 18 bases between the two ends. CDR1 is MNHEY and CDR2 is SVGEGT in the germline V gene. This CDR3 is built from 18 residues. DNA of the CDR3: TGTGCCAGCAGTTACTCGGGCCCCGGGGCAGGGTCGAACACTGAAGCTTTCTTT. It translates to CASSYSGPGAGSNTEAFF.

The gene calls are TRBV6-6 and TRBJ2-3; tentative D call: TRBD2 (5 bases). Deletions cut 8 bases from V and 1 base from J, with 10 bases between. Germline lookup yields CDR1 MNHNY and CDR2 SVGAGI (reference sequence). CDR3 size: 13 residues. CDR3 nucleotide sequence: TGTGCCAGCTGGCGGGCAGGCACAGATACGCAGTATTTT. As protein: CASWRAGTDTQYF.

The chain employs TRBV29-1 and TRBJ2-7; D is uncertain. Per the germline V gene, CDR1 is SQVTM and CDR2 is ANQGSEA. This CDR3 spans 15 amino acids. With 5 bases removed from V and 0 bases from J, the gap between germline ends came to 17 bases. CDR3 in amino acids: CSVLGSASSSYEQYF. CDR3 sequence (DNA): TGCAGCGTTTTGGGCAGCGCTTCGAGCTCCTACGAGCAGTACTTC.

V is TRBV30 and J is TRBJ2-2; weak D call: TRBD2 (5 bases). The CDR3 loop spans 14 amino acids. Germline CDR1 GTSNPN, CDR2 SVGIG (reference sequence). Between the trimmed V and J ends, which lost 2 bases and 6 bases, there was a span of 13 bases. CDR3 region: CAWSPHSGSGELFF. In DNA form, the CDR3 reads TGTGCCTGGAGTCCTCATTCGGGATCCGGGGAGCTGTTTTTT. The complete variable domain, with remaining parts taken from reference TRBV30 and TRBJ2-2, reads SQTIHQWPATLVQPVGSPLSLECTVEGTSNPNLYWYRQAAGRGLQLLFYSVGIGQISSEVPQNLSASRPQDRQFILSSKKLLLSDSGFYLCAWSPHSGSGELFFGEGSRLTVL.

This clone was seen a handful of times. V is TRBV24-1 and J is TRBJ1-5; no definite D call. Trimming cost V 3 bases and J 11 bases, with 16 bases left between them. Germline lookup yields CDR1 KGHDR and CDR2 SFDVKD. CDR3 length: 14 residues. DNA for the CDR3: TGTGCCACCAGTGATGCTGCCCAGGTGGATACCCAGCATTTT. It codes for CATSDAAQVDTQHF.

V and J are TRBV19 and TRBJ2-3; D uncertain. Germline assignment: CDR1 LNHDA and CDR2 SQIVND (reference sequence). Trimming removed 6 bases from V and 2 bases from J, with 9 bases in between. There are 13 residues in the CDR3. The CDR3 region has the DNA TGTGCCAGTAGGGTGGGGATCACAGATACGCAGTATTTT. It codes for CASRVGITDTQYF.

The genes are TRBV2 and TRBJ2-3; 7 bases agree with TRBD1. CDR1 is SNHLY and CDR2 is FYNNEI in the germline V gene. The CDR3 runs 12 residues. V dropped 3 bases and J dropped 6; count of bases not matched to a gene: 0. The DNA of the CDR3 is TGTGCCAGCAGTGAGGACAGGGATACGCAGTATTTT. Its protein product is CASSEDRDTQYF.

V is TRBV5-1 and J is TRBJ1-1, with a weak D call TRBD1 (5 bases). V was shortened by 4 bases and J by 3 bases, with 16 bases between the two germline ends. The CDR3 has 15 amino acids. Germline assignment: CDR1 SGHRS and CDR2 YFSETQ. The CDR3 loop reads CASSPLQGGDTEAFF. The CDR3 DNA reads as TGCGCCAGCAGCCCCCTGCAGGGAGGCGACACTGAAGCTTTCTTT.

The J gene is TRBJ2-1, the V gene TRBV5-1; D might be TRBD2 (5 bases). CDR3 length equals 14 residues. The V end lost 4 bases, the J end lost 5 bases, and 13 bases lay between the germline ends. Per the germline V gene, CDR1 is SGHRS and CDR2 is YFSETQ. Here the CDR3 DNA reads TGCGCCAGCAGCCTACAACTAGAGGACAATGAGCAGTTCTTC. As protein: CASSLQLEDNEQFF.

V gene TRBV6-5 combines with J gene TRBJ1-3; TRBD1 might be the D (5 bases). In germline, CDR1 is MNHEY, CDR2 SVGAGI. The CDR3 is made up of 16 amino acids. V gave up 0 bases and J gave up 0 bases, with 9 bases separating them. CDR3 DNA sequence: TGTGCCAGCAGTTACTCTGCAGGGCCCTCTGGAAACACCATATATTTT. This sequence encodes CASSYSAGPSGNTIYF.

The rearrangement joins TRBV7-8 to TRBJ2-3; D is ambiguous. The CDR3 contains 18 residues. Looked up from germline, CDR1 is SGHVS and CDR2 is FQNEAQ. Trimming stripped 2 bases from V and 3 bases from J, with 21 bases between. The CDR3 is CASSLRAPRVVLTDTQYF. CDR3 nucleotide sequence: TGTGCCAGCAGCTTAAGGGCGCCTAGGGTGGTATTGACAGATACGCAGTATTTT.

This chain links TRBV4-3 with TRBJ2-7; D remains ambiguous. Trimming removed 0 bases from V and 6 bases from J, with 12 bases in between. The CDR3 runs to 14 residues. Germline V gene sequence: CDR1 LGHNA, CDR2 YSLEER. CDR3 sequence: CASSQEHPPAEQYF. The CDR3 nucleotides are TGCGCCAGCAGCCAAGAACACCCCCCTGCCGAGCAGTACTTC.

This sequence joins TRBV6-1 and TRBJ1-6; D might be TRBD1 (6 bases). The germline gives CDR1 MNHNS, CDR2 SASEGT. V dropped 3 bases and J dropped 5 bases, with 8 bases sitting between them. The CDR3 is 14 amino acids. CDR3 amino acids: CASSEYRDNSPLHF. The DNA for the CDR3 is TGTGCCAGCAGTGAGTACAGGGATAATTCACCCCTCCACTTT.

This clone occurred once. The CDR3 nucleotides are TGTGCCAGCAGCTCCAGATATAGCAATGAGCAGTTCTTC. Its translation is CASSSRYSNEQFF. The chain combines TRBV11-1 with TRBJ2-1; the D is unclear. Between the trimmed V and J ends, which lost 4 bases and 6 bases, there was a span of 10 bases. Germline CDR1 reads SGHAT; CDR2 reads FQDESV (reference sequence). The CDR3 sequence is 13 residues long.

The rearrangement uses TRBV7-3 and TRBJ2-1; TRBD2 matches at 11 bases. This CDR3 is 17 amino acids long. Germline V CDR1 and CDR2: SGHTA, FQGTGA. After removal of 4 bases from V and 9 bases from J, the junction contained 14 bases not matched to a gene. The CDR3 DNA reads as TGTGCCAGCAGCTCCGACAGACTAGCGGGATCGGAACGTGAGCAGTTCTTC. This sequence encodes CASSSDRLAGSEREQFF. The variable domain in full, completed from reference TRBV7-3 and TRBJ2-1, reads GAGVSQTPSNKVTEKGKYVELRCDPISGHTALYWYRQSLGQGPEFLIYFQGTGAADDSGLPNDRFFAVRPEGSVSTLKIQRTERGDSAVYLCASSSDRLAGSEREQFFGPGTRLTVL.

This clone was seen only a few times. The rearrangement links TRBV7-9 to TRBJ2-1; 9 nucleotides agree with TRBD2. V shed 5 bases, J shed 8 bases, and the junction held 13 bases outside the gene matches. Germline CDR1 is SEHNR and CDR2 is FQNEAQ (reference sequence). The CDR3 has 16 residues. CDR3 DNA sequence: TGTGCCAGCAGCATAATAGCTAGCGGGATGTGGGATGAGCAGTTCTTC. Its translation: CASSIIASGMWDEQFF.

The CDR3 sequence is CASSRRPGGGEDYGYTF. CDR3 nucleotide sequence: TGTGCCAGCAGCCGACGACCGGGAGGGGGCGAGGACTATGGCTACACCTTC. The chain recombines TRBV14 with TRBJ1-2; 7 nucleotides match TRBD1. Unmatched junction bases numbered 14, after V lost 4 bases and J lost 3 bases. The CDR3 has 17 amino acids. Germline V CDR1 and CDR2: SGHDN, FVKESK.